At least ten counts were recorded for the clone carrying this T cell receptor (beta chain). Its target is not known. This specimen belongs to a study of HIV-infected patients and healthy controls. Study at large: After three months of therapy, CD4 counts rose modestly but significantly in about 85% of the 16 patients. Overall study results and limits: Significant mean usage differences between HIV-infected patients and controls involved eight alpha and eight beta V genes. The diversity differences were not explained by slight age and sex differences between study cohorts. Compared with controls, mean Gini indices were significantly raised in HIV-infected repertoires, possibly indicating oligoclonality.

The CDR3 consists of 14 residues. V dropped 7 bases and J dropped 4 bases, with 16 bases sitting between them. cDNA was made from approximately 500 ng RNA using alpha and beta constant primers. Each of the alpha and beta chains got its own library through chain-specific third strand synthesis with indices. TCRdb passed the 5' RACE reads through MiXCR, listing each CDR3 protein once. The sample lists 8,500 to 9,000 distinct CDR3 sequences, over 7.5% occurring once. Follow-up blood was drawn about 14 weeks, roughly three months, after antiretroviral therapy began. Whole blood was used without fractionation, so all unsorted peripheral T cells were included.

The receptor was derived from an adult with HIV infection. V usage is TRBV12-3 or TRBV12-4 and J usage is TRBJ1-1; a weak D match, TRBD1 (6 bases). Source: blood, taken during antiretroviral therapy. CDR3 nucleotide sequence: TGTGCCAGCACCCTAGGGGGGGGTTCCACTGAAGCTTTCTTT. This sequence encodes CASTLGGGSTEAFF.